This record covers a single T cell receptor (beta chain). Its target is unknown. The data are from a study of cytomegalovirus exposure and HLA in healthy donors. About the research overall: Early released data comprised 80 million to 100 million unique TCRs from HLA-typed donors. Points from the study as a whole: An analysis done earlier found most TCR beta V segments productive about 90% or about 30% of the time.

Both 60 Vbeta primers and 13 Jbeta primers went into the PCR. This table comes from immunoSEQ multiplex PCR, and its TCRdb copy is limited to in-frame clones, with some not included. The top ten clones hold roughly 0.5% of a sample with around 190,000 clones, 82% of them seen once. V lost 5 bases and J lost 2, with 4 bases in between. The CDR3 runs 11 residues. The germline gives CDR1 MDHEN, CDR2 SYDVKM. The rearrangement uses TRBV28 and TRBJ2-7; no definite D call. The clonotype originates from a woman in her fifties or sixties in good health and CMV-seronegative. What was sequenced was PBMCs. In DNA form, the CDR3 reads TGTGCCAGCAGTGGAGCCTACGAGCAGTACTTC. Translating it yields CASSGAYEQYF.